This T cell receptor (beta chain) was retrieved from a study of cytomegalovirus exposure and HLA in healthy donors. Study-level findings and limits: In a later analysis, V- and J-gene trimming of beta chains associated with a DCLRE1C missense variant, replicated independently.

V was cut by 0 bases and J by 11 bases, with 20 bases left in between. CDR1 is LNHNV, CDR2 YYDKDF, per germline (reference sequence). The CDR3 has 16 residues. The primer mix had 60 Vbeta and 13 Jbeta primers. Assay used: immunoSEQ multiplex PCR; TCRdb lists only in-frame clones, some missing. The data hold about 180,000 clones, with 65% to 90% observed a single time. Regarding this clone: The target antigen is unknown.

Likely unrecorded immune exposures existed in these nominally healthy donors. The rearrangement uses TRBV15 and TRBJ1-5, with D uncertain. Input material: PBMCs. This TCR came from a girl aged 2 to 9 in good health and CMV-seropositive. The CDR3 DNA is TGTGCCACCAGCAGAGATCTAGGGAGCGGACGGTCCACCCAGCATTTT. The encoded protein is CATSRDLGSGRSTQHF.